This is a list of T cell receptor beta chains from one sample in a study of molecular identifiers for immune sequencing clone quantification. TCRdb recomputed calls from the PCR reads with MiXCR, one row per CDR3 protein. The repertoire includes some 66,000 distinct CDR3 sequences, 15% to 20% of them detected once, and around 1.4% sits in the top ten. The sequencing sample was made of naive CD8+ T cells from blood, with Jurkat cell RNA spiked in. The receptor set was obtained from a human donor in good health. Some libraries in this study had Jurkat cell RNA spiked in. The CDR3 runs from the conserved cysteine through the conserved F or W. D genes are given only for firm matches. Size tells how often a clone was seen (once, few, many) or the class of an expanded clone, and some rows leave it out.

d_gene: -
v_gene: TRBV27
j_gene: TRBJ2-1
abundance: -
CDR3nt: TGTGCCAGCAGTTTATTCTTAGTGCCTAATGAGCAGTTCTTC
CDR3aa: CASSLFLVPNEQFF

d_gene: -
v_gene: TRBV7-8
j_gene: TRBJ2-3
abundance: many
CDR3nt: TGTGCCAGCAGCTTAGCGGCGGCTAGCCGGGAACAAGATACGCAGTATTTT
CDR3aa: CASSLAAASREQDTQYF

d_gene: TRBD2
v_gene: TRBV28
j_gene: TRBJ2-1
abundance: many
CDR3nt: TGTGCCAGCAGTTCCTCCTGGCCTAGCGGGACAAACTACAATGAGCAGTTCTTC
CDR3aa: CASSSSWPSGTNYNEQFF

d_gene: TRBD2
v_gene: TRBV19
j_gene: TRBJ2-7
abundance: many
CDR3nt: TGTGCCAGTAGTGCACTAGCGGATTCCTACGAGCAGTACTTC
CDR3aa: CASSALADSYEQYF

d_gene: TRBD2
v_gene: TRBV7-9
j_gene: TRBJ2-1
abundance: -
CDR3nt: TGTGCCAGCGTATCTGGGACTAGTCTATACAATGAGCAGTTCTTC
CDR3aa: CASVSGTSLYNEQFF

d_gene: -
v_gene: TRBV27
j_gene: TRBJ2-7
abundance: many
CDR3nt: TGTGCCAGCAGTGTGGGGGTTTCCTACGAGCAGTACTTC
CDR3aa: CASSVGVSYEQYF

d_gene: TRBD1
v_gene: TRBV13
j_gene: TRBJ2-1
abundance: -
CDR3nt: TGTGCCAGCAGCTTACGGACAGGTCCCTCCTACAATGAGCAGTTCTTC
CDR3aa: CASSLRTGPSYNEQFF

d_gene: -
v_gene: TRBV4-1
j_gene: TRBJ1-5
abundance: -
CDR3nt: TGCGCCAGCAGCCAAGTCCACACGTCAGAGAATCAGCCCCAGCATTTT
CDR3aa: CASSQVHTSENQPQHF

d_gene: TRBD2
v_gene: TRBV5-6
j_gene: TRBJ2-3
abundance: many
CDR3nt: TGTGCCAGCAGCACACTACTAGCGGGAGTACTAGATACGCAGTATTTT
CDR3aa: CASSTLLAGVLDTQYF

d_gene: -
v_gene: TRBV13
j_gene: TRBJ2-1
abundance: -
CDR3nt: TGTGCCGGCAGCCCTTACCACCGGAATGAGCAGTTCTTC
CDR3aa: CAGSPYHRNEQFF